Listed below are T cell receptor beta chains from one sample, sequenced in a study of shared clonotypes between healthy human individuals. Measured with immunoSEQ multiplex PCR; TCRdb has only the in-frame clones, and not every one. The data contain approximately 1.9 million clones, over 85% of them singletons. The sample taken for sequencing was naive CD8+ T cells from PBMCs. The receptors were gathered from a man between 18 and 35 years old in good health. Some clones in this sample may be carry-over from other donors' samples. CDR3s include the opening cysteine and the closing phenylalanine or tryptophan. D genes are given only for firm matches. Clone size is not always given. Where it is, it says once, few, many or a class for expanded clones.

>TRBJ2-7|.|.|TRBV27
CASSLHPLGEQYF
TGTGCCAGCAGCCTCCATCCACTAGGGGAGCAGTACTTC
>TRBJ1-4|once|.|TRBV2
CASTITAGANEKLFF
TGTGCCAGCACAATAACAGCGGGAGCTAATGAAAAACTGTTTTTT
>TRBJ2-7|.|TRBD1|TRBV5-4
CASSPTDRRYEQYF
TGTGCCAGCAGCCCGACGGACAGGCGCTACGAGCAGTACTTC
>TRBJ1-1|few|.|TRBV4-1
CASSQAREAFF
TGCGCCAGCAGCCAAGCCCGTGAAGCTTTCTTT
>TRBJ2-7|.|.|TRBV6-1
CASSESRGPGYEQYF
TGTGCCAGCAGTGAATCACGAGGACCGGGCTACGAGCAGTACTTC
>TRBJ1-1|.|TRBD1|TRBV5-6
CASSFAGGNTEAFF
TGTGCCAGCAGCTTCGCAGGGGGGAACACTGAAGCTTTCTTT
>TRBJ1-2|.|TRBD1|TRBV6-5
CASSYGTGEAYGYTF
TGTGCCAGCAGTTACGGGACAGGGGAGGCCTATGGCTACACCTTC
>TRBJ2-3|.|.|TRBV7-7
CASSLSVAIWPDTQYF
TGTGCCAGCAGCTTAAGCGTAGCGATTTGGCCAGATACGCAGTATTTT
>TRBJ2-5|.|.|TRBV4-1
CASSQDRPVSKTQYF
TGCGCCAGCAGCCAAGATAGGCCAGTTTCAAAGACCCAGTACTTC
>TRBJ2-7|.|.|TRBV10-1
CASSEGFLREQYF
TGCGCCAGCAGTGAGGGCTTCCTTAGGGAGCAGTACTTC
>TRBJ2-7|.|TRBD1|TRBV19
CASSALQGVNEQYF
TGTGCCAGTAGTGCCCTCCAGGGGGTAAACGAGCAGTACTTC
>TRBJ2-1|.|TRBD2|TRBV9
CASSVPLSGGLNEQFF
TGTGCCAGCAGCGTACCCCTAAGCGGGGGCCTCAATGAGCAGTTCTTC
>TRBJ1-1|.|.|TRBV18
CASSAGKNTEAFF
TGTGCCAGCTCGGCCGGAAAGAACACTGAAGCTTTCTTT
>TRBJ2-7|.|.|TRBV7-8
CASSLYAGTNSYEQYF
TGTGCCAGCAGCCTTTACGCGGGGACAAACTCCTACGAGCAGTACTTC
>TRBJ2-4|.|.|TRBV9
CASSSSRTEVNGNIQYF
TGTGCCAGCAGCTCATCTCGGACAGAGGTGAATGGAAACATTCAGTACTTC
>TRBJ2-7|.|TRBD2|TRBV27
CASSPGTTSGSSYEQYF
TGTGCCAGCAGCCCTGGGACGACTAGCGGGAGTTCCTACGAGCAGTACTTC
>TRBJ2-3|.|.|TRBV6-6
CASSSSPDTQYF
TGTGCCAGCAGTTCCTCACCAGATACGCAGTATTTT
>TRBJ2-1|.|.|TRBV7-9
CASSAHLNSYNEQFF
TGTGCCAGCAGCGCCCACTTAAACTCCTACAATGAGCAGTTCTTC
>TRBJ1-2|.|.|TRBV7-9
CASSFGATGNYGYTF
TGTGCCAGCAGCTTTGGTGCTACAGGGAACTATGGCTACACCTTC
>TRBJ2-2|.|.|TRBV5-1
CARPINIRDIANTGELFF
TGCGCCAGACCTATTAATATCCGGGACATCGCGAACACCGGGGAGCTGTTTTTT